This TCR beta chain was retrieved from a study of sequential checkpoint blockade in melanoma. About the research overall: First-line arms were nivolumab then ipilimumab, or the reverse, randomized 1:1. After both sequences, patients received maintenance nivolumab.

Some clones are missing from TCRdb's copy, which holds only in-frame ones; the method was immunoSEQ multiplex PCR. The table shows about 17,000 clones, with more than 65% occurring only once. Treatment defined: randomized to nivolumab then ipilimumab (arm A) or the reverse (arm B). Live CD3+CD8+ CD19− CD56− cells were sorted from PBMCs. Germline V gene lookup returns CDR1 KGHSH and CDR2 LQKENI. The CDR3 covers 15 residues. The J segment lost 6 bases and the V segment lost 3 bases, leaving 4 bases of the junction unmatched. This clone was detected a few times. This receptor was obtained from a human donor with melanoma. The sample here was CD8+ T cells sorted from blood (inferred from file names), taken from a patient given nivolumab and ipilimumab in sequence. The rearrangement links TRBV18 to TRBJ1-4, with 10 bases fitting TRBD1. The CDR3 sequence is CASSPADRGYEKLFF. The CDR3 DNA follows: TGTGCCAGCTCACCGGCGGACAGGGGGTATGAAAAACTGTTTTTT.